This entry is about one T cell receptor beta chain. The antigen it binds to is not known. No qualities accompany the bases; no much larger clone lies one base away. What this sample's time point label stands for: baseline before first vaccination. Vaccinee samples were obtained from the UK trials COV001 and COV002, which included a single-blind randomized controlled phase 2/3 trial of AZD1222 (ChAdOx1 nCoV-19) in healthy adults. For TCRbeta chain sequencing, PBMC samples from trial participants were taken at day 0 and at day 28 after the second dose. CDR3 length: 15 amino acids, cysteine to phenylalanine. Just the 45-base CDR3 DNA is kept, in frame starting at base 1. V loses 7 bases, J loses 10 bases, and the germline ends lie 20 bases apart. From the germline V gene (reference sequence), CDR1 is LNHDA and CDR2 is SQIVND. The sample originates from a study of T cell responses to AZD1222 COVID-19 vaccine (dated by TCRdb to about 2021). For the wider study: AZD1222 recipients given second doses at about 4 weeks or at about 12 weeks were pooled, since spike-specific TCR depth and breadth were not found to differ between the two schedules. TCR sequencing covered roughly 230 trial participants: approximately 200 given two doses of AZD1222 and 26 given two doses of MenACWY control vaccine. Trial participants were enrolled into age subgroups of 18-55, 56-69 and 70-plus years, which contained about 150, 27 and 61 TCR-sequenced participants, respectively. Results and caveats for the whole study, not just this receptor: Conclusions about previously exposed vaccinees are limited, since just 5 or 6 AZD1222 recipients were seropositive for SARS-CoV-2 at baseline. Most participants were white British and females outnumbered males, and the authors suggested that clonal diversity may have been underestimated. Epitopes outside the regions mutated in the B.1.351 and B.1.1.7 variants were reportedly recognized by nearly half of the unique spike-specific TCRs. Because no day 14 peak-response samples were available, the repertoires could be characterized only after the peak T cell response. A significant rise in spike-specific TCR breadth and depth was observed after two AZD1222 doses relative to day 0 and relative to MenACWY recipients. The 56-69-year group was small, and its depth increase did not reach significance, likely because of low power. The vaccine-associated CD4 TCRs covered the entire spike protein, and the dominant responses fell in regions 160-218 and 743-854.

The CDR3 regions of human TCRbeta chains were analyzed by immunosequencing. The source study handled its data this way. TCRs in the repertoires were compared against a reference library of SARS-CoV-2-specific TCRs that had been generated with the MIRA antigen-specificity platform. Breadth was defined as the fraction of unique TCRs that were SARS-CoV-2-associated, and depth was defined as the fraction of total T cells that were SARS-CoV-2-associated. Using the MIRA data, each spike-specific TCR was mapped to the spike region that the TCR reacts to and placed in a CD4 or CD8 class. Log10-transformed breadth and depth values were compared by one-way ANOVA with Sidak's multiple comparisons tests. As stored in TCRdb, this immuneACCESS dataset retains in-frame rearrangements with V and J assigned. A fraction of the clones does not appear; measured against another copy, unresolved V genes explain less than half of the discrepancy, and the remainder lacks a known reason. V and J calls and clone size are as listed in that table; D and trimming were resolved from the DNA. The table for this sample lists 150,000 to 200,000 clones; roughly 94% of them were counted only once. The ten largest make up approximately 0.69% of the sample.

The sample was peripheral blood, taken on day 0 of AZD1222 vaccination. The receptor comes from an adult in good health. In this chain, TRBV19 is recombined with TRBJ1-6; 6 matching bases give a weak D call of TRBD1. The nucleotide sequence reads TGTGCCAGTACCTCCCCGCTGACAGGAGGCTCACCCCTCCACTTT. Its protein product is CASTSPLTGGSPLHF.